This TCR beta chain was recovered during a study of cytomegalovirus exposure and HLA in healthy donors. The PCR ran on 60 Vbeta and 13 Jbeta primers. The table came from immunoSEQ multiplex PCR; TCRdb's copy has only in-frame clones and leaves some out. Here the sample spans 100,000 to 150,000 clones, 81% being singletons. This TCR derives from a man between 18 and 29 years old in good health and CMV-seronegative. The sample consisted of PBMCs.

CDR3 in DNA: TGCGCCAGCAGCCAAGATCCGAATTCGGGGAGTGGCACAGATACGCAGTATTTT. Its translation: CASSQDPNSGSGTDTQYF. The chain links TRBV4-3 to TRBJ2-3, with D maybe TRBD2 (5 bases). V was shortened by 0 bases and J by 1 base, with 17 bases between the two germline ends. Germline assignment: CDR1 LGHNA and CDR2 YSLEER. There are 18 residues in the CDR3.